This T cell receptor (beta chain) appears in the sequencing data of a study of CD8 T cells in ankylosing spondylitis. Study-level results: A TCR beta motif made of fewer than ten highly homologous variants seemed typical of ankylosing spondylitis blood. Reportedly, significant enrichment of disease-linked clones occurred in matched ankylosing spondylitis synovial fluid.

It was by quantitative 5'-RACE with molecular barcodes that TCR beta libraries were made. TCRdb redid the calling of the 5' RACE reads with MiXCR, one entry per CDR3 protein. This table has more than 500,000 distinct CDR3 sequences, about 5.2% appearing once. Germline V CDR1 and CDR2: MGHDK, SYGVNS. This CDR3 region has 14 residues. The trim removed 4 bases at V and 8 bases at J, leaving 9 bases unmatched. In its sample, this clonotype was seen many times. Its antigen is not known. The source of this sequence is a male donor with ankylosing spondylitis. Sequenced: blood, either unsorted or a sorted T cell fraction (not recorded which). The J gene is TRBJ1-1, the V gene TRBV25-1; TRBD1 matches 8 bases. CDR3 amino acids: CASSAGQGKREAFF. The CDR3 nucleotides read TGTGCCAGCAGTGCTGGACAGGGAAAAAGGGAAGCTTTCTTT.